These T cell receptor beta chains were read from a single sample in a study of shared clonotypes between healthy human individuals. The repertoire was sequenced with immunoSEQ multiplex PCR; TCRdb's copy has only in-frame clones and lacks some. Here the sample spans 560,000 or so clones, roughly 96% being singletons. Sequenced: naive CD8+ T cells sorted from blood. These receptors all come from a woman aged 25 to 45 in good health. CDR3s include the opening cysteine and the closing phenylalanine or tryptophan. The order of the fields is clone size, D gene, V gene, CDR3 protein. The D gene is left open where the match is weak. Clone sizes are given selectively: once, few, many, or a class where the clone is expanded.

NA	NA	TRBV11-1	CASSLGSYTGELFF
once	NA	TRBV5-1	CASSLGTSEQYF
NA	TRBD1	TRBV15	CATRWGTEPRTDTQYF
NA	NA	TRBV28	CASSMQNEQFF
NA	NA	TRBV5-4	CASSLAGEAYGYTF
NA	NA	TRBV29-1	CSVIDDYYEQYF
NA	NA	TRBV27	CASTLAFPDTEAFF
NA	TRBD1	TRBV30	CAWSDTGGTEAFF
NA	NA	TRBV10-2	CASSERTVNEKLFF
NA	NA	TRBV19	CASSIDTLAEGYNGQFF
NA	TRBD1	TRBV9	CASSAPTGTAQETQYF
NA	NA	TRBV21-1	CASSKGGQFF
NA	NA	TRBV6-1	CASSHTGTEF
NA	NA	TRBV7-9	CASSPILGGHGYTF
NA	TRBD2	TRBV9	CASSPWVAGDSGANVLTF
NA	NA	TRBV7-9	CASSLVTEPNTEAFF
NA	NA	TRBV27	CASSLYPRVNTEAFF
NA	NA	TRBV5-4	CASSPPGTVSSYEQYF
NA	TRBD2	TRBV25-1	CASSETSASTDTQYF
once	NA	TRBV4-2	CASSQDSRPNEQFF
once	NA	TRBV6-6	CASSRGDNEQFF
NA	NA	TRBV5-1	CASSPLRGNSGNTIYF
NA	TRBD2	TRBV25-1	CASSDLTSAVYNEQFF
NA	TRBD2	TRBV15	CATSSELGLAGPYEQYF
NA	NA	TRBV7-9	CASRLGYGYTF
NA	NA	TRBV28	CASSFAQGYDEQFF
NA	NA	TRBV13	CASSLQGWNEQFF
NA	NA	TRBV9	CASSVFLAGSSDEQFF
NA	NA	TRBV7-8	CASSSLRGAVGTGELFF
NA	TRBD2	TRBV4-1	CASSQGLAGGYEQYF
NA	NA	TRBV10-2	CASSESKGSHETQYF
once	NA	TRBV11-2	CASSLDDDRTYEQYF
NA	NA	TRBV13	CASRPAGGSYEQYF
NA	TRBD1	TRBV27	CASSQHPGQGIGELFF
NA	NA	TRBV7-8	CASSLEWIVTYEQYF
NA	NA	TRBV20-1	CSASYLGGYTF
NA	TRBD2	TRBV11-2	CASSLDRVAGSTDTQYF
once	NA	TRBV5-1	CASRSDSYEQYF
NA	TRBD2	TRBV27	CASSFAGGPADTQYF
NA	TRBD2	TRBV5-4	CASSFRLAGGGNEQFF
NA	NA	TRBV5-6	CASSFASGQGGYGYTF
NA	NA	TRBV11-2	CASSHVLTSYEQYF